Listed below are T cell receptor beta chains from one sample, sequenced in a study of T-cell memory formation after mild COVID-19. MiXCR, run by TCRdb on the 5' RACE reads, gives a single entry per CDR3 protein. The profile shows 200,000 to 250,000 distinct CDR3 sequences, about 9.2% of them singletons. Sequencing was carried out using PBMCs or a T cell subset sorted from them (not recorded which). The receptor source for this set is a man aged 18 to 29 who had mild COVID-19 (a few samples of this study predate the infection). Cell type and time point are not known. The CDR3 runs from the conserved cysteine through the conserved F or W. The D gene is left open where the match is weak. A row's size may be missing; if present it is once, few, many or a size class.

d_call	v_call	j_call	clone_size	cdr3_aa	cdr3_nt
NA	TRBV27	TRBJ1-1	many	CASRRLEGNTEAFF	TGTGCCAGCAGAAGGCTCGAGGGGAACACTGAAGCTTTCTTT
NA	TRBV12-5	TRBJ2-2	NA	CASGTGRGTGELFF	TGTGCTAGTGGTACGGGACGGGGCACCGGGGAGCTGTTTTTT
TRBD2	TRBV12-3/TRBV12-4	TRBJ2-1	few	CASRLLAGSYNEQFF	TGTGCCAGCAGGCTACTAGCGGGGTCCTACAATGAGCAGTTCTTC
NA	TRBV28	TRBJ2-5	NA	CASSFEGETQYF	TGTGCCAGCAGTTTTGAGGGAGAGACCCAGTACTTC
NA	TRBV7-6	TRBJ2-3	many	CASSLEFWGPGDTQYF	TGTGCCAGCAGCTTAGAGTTTTGGGGGCCGGGAGATACGCAGTATTTT
NA	TRBV5-6	TRBJ2-4	many	CASSRVAQSPLAKNIQYF	TGTGCCAGCAGCCGGGTAGCACAGTCGCCTTTAGCCAAAAACATTCAGTACTTC
NA	TRBV5-1	TRBJ1-4	NA	CASSQGKVATNEKLFF	TGCGCCAGCAGCCAAGGGAAAGTTGCAACTAATGAAAAACTGTTTTTT
NA	TRBV7-9	TRBJ1-1	NA	CASSTLPNTEAFF	TGTGCCAGCAGCACCCTACCGAACACTGAAGCTTTCTTT
NA	TRBV14	TRBJ2-1	NA	CASSPRTAANEQFF	TGTGCCAGCAGCCCTAGGACAGCCGCCAATGAGCAGTTCTTC
TRBD1	TRBV12-3/TRBV12-4	TRBJ1-6	NA	CASSFSGRGLTQSPRSSYNSPLHF	TGTGCCAGCAGTTTCTCCGGCAGGGGGCTAACCCAAAGCCCCAGGAGCTCCTATAATTCACCCCTCCACTTT
NA	TRBV11-2	TRBJ1-2	many	CASSFGRTSGYGYTF	TGTGCCAGCAGCTTCGGCAGGACATCGGGATATGGCTACACCTTC
NA	TRBV7-9	TRBJ2-1	few	CASSLEGLSGEQFF	TGTGCCAGCAGCTTAGAGGGGCTATCGGGTGAGCAGTTCTTC
NA	TRBV6-2/TRBV6-3	TRBJ1-1	few	CASSTGPRMNTEAFF	TGTGCCAGCAGTACAGGGCCTCGAATGAACACTGAAGCTTTCTTT
TRBD2	TRBV2	TRBJ2-1	few	CASTGRLAGGYNEQFF	TGTGCCAGCACCGGGAGACTAGCGGGGGGGTACAATGAGCAGTTCTTC
NA	TRBV19	TRBJ1-2	few	CASSITSAVGYTF	TGTGCCAGTAGTATTACGAGCGCAGTAGGCTACACCTTC
NA	TRBV20-1	TRBJ2-5	NA	CSATISVQYQETQYF	TGCAGTGCTACCATATCAGTCCAGTACCAAGAGACCCAGTACTTC
TRBD1	TRBV5-4	TRBJ2-2	NA	CASRPTGSDGELFF	TGTGCCAGCCGTCCGACAGGGTCTGACGGGGAGCTGTTTTTT
TRBD2	TRBV15	TRBJ2-1	NA	CATSSPGLAGNEQFF	TGTGCCACCAGCAGTCCCGGACTAGCGGGGAATGAGCAGTTCTTC
NA	TRBV6-2/TRBV6-3	TRBJ2-5	NA	CASRVNTMETQYF	TGTGCCAGCAGGGTCAACACAATGGAGACCCAGTACTTC
NA	TRBV10-1	TRBJ2-3	few	CASSESRDTQYF	TGCGCCAGCAGTGAGTCTCGGGATACGCAGTATTTT
TRBD1	TRBV20-1	TRBJ2-5	NA	CSARDLRGQETQYF	TGCAGTGCTAGAGATCTCAGGGGGCAAGAGACCCAGTACTTC
NA	TRBV6-5	TRBJ2-2	few	CASSYGPSTGELFF	TGTGCCAGCAGTTACGGGCCCTCAACCGGGGAGCTGTTTTTT
TRBD2	TRBV12-3/TRBV12-4	TRBJ2-1	few	CASSLSLAGDNNEQFF	TGTGCCAGCAGTTTATCACTAGCGGGGGACAACAATGAGCAGTTCTTC
NA	TRBV5-1	TRBJ2-1	many	CASSPGTPSNEQFF	TGCGCCAGCAGCCCCGGGACTCCCAGTAATGAGCAGTTCTTC
NA	TRBV7-2	TRBJ2-5	NA	CASSPKRAQETQYF	TGTGCCAGCAGCCCGAAGCGGGCCCAAGAGACCCAGTACTTC
NA	TRBV7-2	TRBJ2-7	many	CASSLGAEQYF	TGTGCCAGCAGCTTAGGAGCCGAGCAGTACTTC
NA	TRBV5-1	TRBJ2-7	NA	CASSLASGRPYEQYF	TGCGCCAGCAGCTTGGCCTCGGGGCGTCCCTACGAGCAGTACTTC
NA	TRBV7-9	TRBJ1-3	NA	CASSSLVPDDGNTIYF	TGTGCCAGCAGCTCCCTGGTGCCGGATGATGGAAACACCATATATTTT
NA	TRBV6-6	TRBJ1-2	few	CASRAALNVLGYTF	TGTGCCAGCCGGGCAGCACTAAACGTCTTGGGCTACACCTTC
NA	TRBV12-3/TRBV12-4	TRBJ1-2	few	CASSQGYYGYTF	TGTGCCAGCAGTCAGGGGTACTATGGCTACACCTTC
TRBD1	TRBV7-9	TRBJ1-2	NA	CASSLDGTVHYGYTF	TGTGCCAGCAGCTTAGACGGGACAGTGCACTATGGCTACACCTTC
NA	TRBV18	TRBJ1-1	NA	CASSPSLQNTEAFF	TGTGCCAGCTCACCTAGCCTACAGAACACTGAAGCTTTCTTT
TRBD1	TRBV29-1	TRBJ1-2	few	CSVRQGQYGYTF	TGCAGCGTACGACAGGGGCAGTATGGCTACACCTTC
NA	TRBV5-1	TRBJ1-5	NA	CASSLSGNSNQPQHF	TGCGCCAGCAGCTTGTCCGGGAATAGCAATCAGCCCCAGCATTTT
NA	TRBV4-1	TRBJ1-5	NA	CASSQDPGLSSNQPQHF	TGCGCCAGCAGCCAAGATCCAGGACTCTCGAGCAATCAGCCCCAGCATTTT
TRBD2	TRBV24-1	TRBJ2-3	many	CATSRASGGTDTQYF	TGTGCCACCAGTAGGGCAAGCGGGGGCACAGATACGCAGTATTTT
NA	TRBV12-3/TRBV12-4	TRBJ1-2	NA	CASSLTVGQGYGYTF	TGTGCCAGCAGCTTGACGGTGGGGCAAGGCTATGGCTACACCTTC
TRBD1	TRBV4-1	TRBJ1-5	NA	CASSQTGEGSNQPQHF	TGCGCCAGCAGCCAGACAGGGGAAGGGAGCAATCAGCCCCAGCATTTT
TRBD1	TRBV7-2	TRBJ1-3	many	CASSPQGGSGNTIYF	TGTGCCAGCAGCCCACAGGGGGGGTCAGGAAACACCATATATTTT
NA	TRBV4-1	TRBJ2-3	NA	CASSRGGGIDTQYF	TGCGCCAGCAGCCGAGGGGGGGGCATTGATACGCAGTATTTT
NA	TRBV14	TRBJ1-1	few	CASSQRDGMNTEAFF	TGTGCCAGCAGCCAACGGGACGGTATGAACACTGAAGCTTTCTTT
TRBD1	TRBV10-3	TRBJ2-1	few	CAIGPRDRGYEQFF	TGTGCCATCGGACCCCGGGACAGGGGTTATGAGCAGTTCTTC
TRBD1	TRBV2	TRBJ1-5	NA	CASSVTGANQPQHF	TGTGCCAGCAGTGTGACAGGGGCCAATCAGCCCCAGCATTTT
TRBD1	TRBV20-1	TRBJ1-1	few	CSAREGQGKTEAFF	TGCAGTGCTAGAGAAGGACAGGGTAAAACTGAAGCTTTCTTT
TRBD1	TRBV19	TRBJ2-5	few	CASSRLGQSGETQYF	TGTGCCAGTAGTCGCCTGGGACAGTCGGGAGAGACCCAGTACTTC
NA	TRBV5-1	TRBJ1-1	many	CASSFNDRTEAFF	TGCGCCAGCAGCTTCAATGATCGCACTGAAGCTTTCTTT
TRBD1	TRBV19	TRBJ2-2	few	CAADRGDTGELFF	TGTGCCGCAGACAGGGGTGACACCGGGGAGCTGTTTTTT
TRBD2	TRBV23-1	TRBJ2-2	many	CASSRSPWTSENTGELFF	TGCGCCAGCAGTCGCAGTCCCTGGACTAGTGAGAACACCGGGGAGCTGTTTTTT
TRBD1	TRBV18	TRBJ2-7	few	CASSPRQGMSYEQYF	TGTGCCAGCTCACCACGACAGGGGATGTCCTACGAGCAGTACTTC